The 16 T cell receptor beta chains below all came from one sample that was sequenced in a study of blood T cell repertoires in COVID-19. Clones were sequenced by immunoSEQ multiplex PCR, and TCRdb holds only the in-frame ones, with some missing. The sample carries under 250,000 clones, about nine tenths recorded once. Input material: PBMCs or T cells enriched from blood (not recorded which). These receptors were obtained from a man aged 35-49 years who had recovered from COVID-19.

This clone was seen just once. The rearrangement joins TRBV6-2 or TRBV6-3 to TRBJ2-1, with TRBD2 matching over 12 bases. Germline CDR1 is MNHEY and CDR2 is SVGEGT. This CDR3 has 15 residues. V lost 2 bases and J lost 4; bases outside the gene matches: 0. The CDR3 DNA sequence: TGTGCCAGCAGTTACACTAGCGGGGGGTACAATGAGCAGTTCTTC. Amino acid sequence: CASSYTSGGYNEQFF.

Worth noting for this clone: This CDR3 is also generated by other DNA sequences in the sample. The rearrangement links TRBV19 to TRBJ1-5; D is unclear. This CDR3 is 14 amino acids long. Germline V gives CDR1 LNHDA, CDR2 SQIVND (reference sequence). Trimming took off 3 bases at V and 0 bases at J, with 6 bases between the two ends. The CDR3 bases are TGTGCCAGTAGTATTGATAGTAGCAATCAGCCCCAGCATTTT. Translation: CASSIDSSNQPQHF.

The chain couples TRBV5-4 to TRBJ2-7; 9 bases agree with TRBD1. With 0 bases clipped from V and 5 bases from J, the junction kept 6 bases outside the gene matches. Germline V lookup: CDR1 SGHNT, CDR2 YYREEE (reference sequence). The CDR3 has 15 amino acids. CDR3 coding DNA: TGTGCCAGCAGCTTGGAACAGGGGGCGCTTGACGAGCAGTACTTC. Amino acids: CASSLEQGALDEQYF. Using reference TRBV5-4 and TRBJ2-7 for the parts outside the CDR3, the full variable domain is ETGVTQSPTHLIKTRGQQVTLRCSSQSGHNTVSWYQQALGQGPQFIFQYYREEENGRGNFPPRFSGLQFPNYSSELNVNALELDDSALYLCASSLEQGALDEQYFGPGTRLTVT.

This clone has only a few counts. The J gene is TRBJ1-1, the V gene TRBV6-5; D ambiguous. Germline V gives CDR1 MNHEY, CDR2 SVGAGI. This CDR3 has 15 residues. The V end was cut by 7 bases, the J end by 1 base, with 16 bases between. The CDR3: CASILASDRNTEAFF. The CDR3 DNA reads TGTGCCAGCATACTAGCCTCGGACCGGAACACTGAAGCTTTCTTT.

The chain combines TRBV24-1 with TRBJ2-1, with 11 bases lining up with TRBD1. CDR3 length equals 17 residues. V was clipped by 3 bases and J by 4 bases; unmatched bases: 7. CDR1 and CDR2 from the germline V gene are KGHDR and SFDVKD. The CDR3 here is CATSDHTGQGGYNEQFF. The DNA for the CDR3 is TGTGCCACCAGTGATCACACGGGACAGGGGGGATACAATGAGCAGTTCTTC.

The genes are TRBV12-3 or TRBV12-4 and TRBJ1-1; weak D call: TRBD1 (5 bases). The ends were cut back, 3 bases at V and 7 bases at J, with 12 bases in the middle. The CDR3 is 13 amino acids. The CDR3 DNA reads TGTGCCAGCAGTTTTTGGGGGGATTATGAAGCTTTCTTT. Residues: CASSFWGDYEAFF.

CDR3 sequence (DNA): TGCGCCAGCAGCCATGGACTCAGGTGGGGAGATGAGCAGTTCTTC. Its protein product is CASSHGLRWGDEQFF. The genes are TRBV5-1 and TRBJ2-1; weak D call: TRBD2 (5 bases). This CDR3 is 15 amino acids long. V was trimmed by 4 bases and J by 8 bases, leaving 19 bases between them. Per the germline V gene, CDR1 is SGHRS and CDR2 is YFSETQ.

The chain carries TRBV7-9 and TRBJ1-5; D call uncertain. Germline CDR1 SEHNR, CDR2 FQNEAQ (reference sequence). Trimming took off 5 bases at V and 3 bases at J, with 5 bases between the two ends. The CDR3 consists of 12 residues. The CDR3 sequence is CASSLSNQPQHF. CDR3 nucleotide sequence: TGTGCCAGCAGCCTCTCCAATCAGCCCCAGCATTTT.

This rearrangement joins TRBV7-9 to TRBJ2-1; TRBD2 matches at 13 bases. Germline V gene lookup returns CDR1 SEHNR and CDR2 FQNEAQ (reference sequence). The CDR3 has 15 amino acids. The V gene end was trimmed by 6 bases and the J gene end by 5 bases; junction bases not matched to a gene: 4. The CDR3 DNA reads as TGTGCCAGCAGAGGGGGACTAGCGGGAAACAATGAGCAGTTCTTC. It specifies CASRGGLAGNNEQFF.

The rearrangement joins TRBV20-1 to TRBJ1-4; D is ambiguous. Trimming took 3 bases from V and 8 from J, leaving 7 bases between them. The CDR3 covers 11 residues. Germline V lookup: CDR1 DFQATT, CDR2 SNEGSKA (reference sequence). This CDR3 is CSARPREKLFF. CDR3 DNA sequence: TGCAGTGCTAGGCCCAGGGAAAAACTGTTTTTT.

The CDR3 reads CASRQSSGPPGQETQYF. Written as DNA, the CDR3 is TGTGCCAGCAGGCAGTCTAGCGGCCCCCCAGGGCAAGAGACCCAGTACTTC. The chain joins TRBV5-5 to TRBJ2-5, with 7 bases aligning to TRBD2. The CDR3 runs 17 residues. V shed 5 bases and J 2 bases; nucleotides not matched to a gene: 15. Per the germline V gene, CDR1 is SGHKS and CDR2 is YYEKEE (reference sequence).

This rearrangement joins TRBV5-1 to TRBJ1-3; 8 nucleotides line up with TRBD1. The ends lost 4 bases at V and 4 bases at J; junction bases unmatched: 10. This CDR3 has 16 residues. The V gene's germline CDR1 is SGHRS and CDR2 YFSETQ. CDR3 bases: TGCGCCAGCAGCCCGTCCCGGACAGGGTACGGAAACACCATATATTTT. This translates into CASSPSRTGYGNTIYF.

The chain links TRBV3-1 (or the pseudogene TRBV3-2) to TRBJ1-1, with TRBD1 as a possible D gene (6 bases). Germline assignment: CDR1 LGHDT and CDR2 YNNKEL (reference sequence). The CDR3 sequence is 14 residues long. V shed 4 bases and J shed 1 base, with 10 bases lying between them. CDR3 in DNA: TGTGCCAGCAGCCCTTCGACAGGGAACACTGAAGCTTTCTTT. Amino acids: CASSPSTGNTEAFF.

V and J are TRBV4-3 and TRBJ1-1; no clear D gene. The ends were cut back, 0 bases at V and 0 bases at J, with 8 bases in the middle. This CDR3 is 15 amino acids long. Germline V gives CDR1 LGHNA, CDR2 YSLEER. CDR3 sequence: CASSQDWGVNTEAFF. The CDR3 bases are TGCGCCAGCAGCCAAGACTGGGGAGTGAACACTGAAGCTTTCTTT.

The V and J genes are TRBV7-6 and TRBJ2-7; TRBD1 matches 10 bases. The germline V gene has CDR1 SGHVS and CDR2 FNYEAQ. The CDR3 extends over 17 amino acids. After removal of 5 bases from V and 7 bases from J, the junction contained 17 bases not matched to a gene. The CDR3 DNA is TGTGCCAGCAGCCGACTTCCGGGACAGGGGCCGCTAGTGGAGCAGTACTTC. It yields the protein CASSRLPGQGPLVEQYF.

The chain combines TRBV19 with TRBJ2-1; 11 nucleotides match TRBD2. The CDR3 runs 16 residues. V was clipped by 1 base and J by 4 bases; unmatched bases: 3. Germline assignment: CDR1 LNHDA and CDR2 SQIVND (reference sequence). CDR3 DNA sequence: TGTGCCAGTAGTATAGGGGCTAGCGGGGGGTACAATGAGCAGTTCTTC. As protein: CASSIGASGGYNEQFF.